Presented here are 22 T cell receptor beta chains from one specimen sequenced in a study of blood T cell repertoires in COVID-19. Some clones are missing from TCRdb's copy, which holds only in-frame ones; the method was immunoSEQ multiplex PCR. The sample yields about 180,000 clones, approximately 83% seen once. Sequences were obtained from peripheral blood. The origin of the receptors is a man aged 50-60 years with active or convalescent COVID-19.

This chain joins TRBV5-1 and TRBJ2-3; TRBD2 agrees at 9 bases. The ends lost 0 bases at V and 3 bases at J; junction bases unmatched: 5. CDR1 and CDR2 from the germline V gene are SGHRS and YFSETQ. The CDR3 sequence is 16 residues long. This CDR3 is CASSLGRGGATDTQYF. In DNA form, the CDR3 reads TGCGCCAGCAGCTTGGGGCGGGGGGGCGCAACAGATACGCAGTATTTT.

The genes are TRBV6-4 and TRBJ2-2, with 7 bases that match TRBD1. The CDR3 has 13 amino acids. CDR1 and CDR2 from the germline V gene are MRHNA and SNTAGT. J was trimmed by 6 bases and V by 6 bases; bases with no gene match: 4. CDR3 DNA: TGTGCCAGCAGCGGACAGGCGGCCGGGGAGCTGTTTTTT. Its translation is CASSGQAAGELFF.

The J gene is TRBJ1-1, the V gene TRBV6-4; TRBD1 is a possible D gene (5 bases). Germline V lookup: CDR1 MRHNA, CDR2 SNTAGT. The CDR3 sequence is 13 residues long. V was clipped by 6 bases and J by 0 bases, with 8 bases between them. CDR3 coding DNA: TGTGCCAGCAGGAGACAGTTGAACACTGAAGCTTTCTTT. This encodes CASRRQLNTEAFF.

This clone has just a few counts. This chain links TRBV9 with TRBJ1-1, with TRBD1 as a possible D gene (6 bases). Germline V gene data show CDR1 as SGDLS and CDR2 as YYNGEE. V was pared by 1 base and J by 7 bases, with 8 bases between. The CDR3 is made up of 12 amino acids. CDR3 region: CASSVQGSEAFF. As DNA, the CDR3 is TGTGCCAGCAGCGTACAGGGGAGTGAAGCTTTCTTT.

CDR3 in DNA: TGTGCCAGCAGCCAGACTAGCGGGGCAATCGGGGAGCTGTTTTTT. This codes for CASSQTSGAIGELFF. This chain uses TRBV4-2 with TRBJ2-2; TRBD2 matches 11 bases. Germline CDR1 reads LGHNA; CDR2 reads YNFKEQ. The CDR3 covers 15 residues. Trimming removed 3 bases from V and 7 bases from J; junction bases left unmatched: 4.

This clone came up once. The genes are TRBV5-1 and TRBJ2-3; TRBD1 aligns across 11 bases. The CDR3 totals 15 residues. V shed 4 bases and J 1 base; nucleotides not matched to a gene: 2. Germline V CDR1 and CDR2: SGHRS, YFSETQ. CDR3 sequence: CASSPGQGGTDTQYF. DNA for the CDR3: TGCGCCAGCAGCCCGGGACAGGGGGGCACAGATACGCAGTATTTT.

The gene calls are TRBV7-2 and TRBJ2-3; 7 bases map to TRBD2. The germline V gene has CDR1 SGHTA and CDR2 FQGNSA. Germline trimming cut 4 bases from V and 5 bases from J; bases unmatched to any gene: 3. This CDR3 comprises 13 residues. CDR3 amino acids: CASSSRGVDTQYF. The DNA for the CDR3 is TGTGCCAGCAGCTCCCGGGGGGTAGATACGCAGTATTTT.

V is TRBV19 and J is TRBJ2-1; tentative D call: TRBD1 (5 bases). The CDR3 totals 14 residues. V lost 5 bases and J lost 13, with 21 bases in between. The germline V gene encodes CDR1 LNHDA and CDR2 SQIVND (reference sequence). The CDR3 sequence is CASSETRTSGHQFF. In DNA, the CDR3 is TGTGCCAGTAGTGAGACCCGGACATCCGGACATCAGTTCTTC.

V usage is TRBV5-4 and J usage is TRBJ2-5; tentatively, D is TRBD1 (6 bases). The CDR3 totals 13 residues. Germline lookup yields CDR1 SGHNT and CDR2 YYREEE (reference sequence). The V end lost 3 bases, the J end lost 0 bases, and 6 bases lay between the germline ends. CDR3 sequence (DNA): TGTGCCAGCAGCTGGGACAACCAAGAGACCCAGTACTTC. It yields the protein CASSWDNQETQYF.

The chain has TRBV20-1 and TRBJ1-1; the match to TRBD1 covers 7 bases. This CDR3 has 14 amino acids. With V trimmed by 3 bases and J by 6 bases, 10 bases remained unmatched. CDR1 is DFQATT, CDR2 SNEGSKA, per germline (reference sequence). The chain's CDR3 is CSASPSPGQPEAFF. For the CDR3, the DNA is TGCAGTGCTAGTCCCTCCCCGGGACAGCCTGAAGCTTTCTTT.

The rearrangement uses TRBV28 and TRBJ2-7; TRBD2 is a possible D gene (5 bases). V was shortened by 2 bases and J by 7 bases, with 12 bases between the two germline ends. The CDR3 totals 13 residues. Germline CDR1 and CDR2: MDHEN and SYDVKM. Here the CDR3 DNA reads TGTGCCAGCAGTTTACTAGCCATTAATGAGCAGTACTTC. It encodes CASSLLAINEQYF.

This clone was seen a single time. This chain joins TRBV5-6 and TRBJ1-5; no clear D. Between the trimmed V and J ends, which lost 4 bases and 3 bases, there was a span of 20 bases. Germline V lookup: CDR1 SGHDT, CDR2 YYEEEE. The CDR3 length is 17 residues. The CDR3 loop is CASSLGNHKKTNQPQHF. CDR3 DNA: TGTGCCAGCAGCCTCGGGAATCACAAAAAGACCAATCAGCCCCAGCATTTT.

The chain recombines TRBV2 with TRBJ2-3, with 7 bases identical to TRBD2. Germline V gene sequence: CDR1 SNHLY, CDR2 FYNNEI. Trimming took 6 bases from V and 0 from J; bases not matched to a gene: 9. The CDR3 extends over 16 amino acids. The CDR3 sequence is CASSFQSGISTDTQYF. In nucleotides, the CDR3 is TGTGCCAGCAGCTTTCAAAGCGGGATTAGCACAGATACGCAGTATTTT. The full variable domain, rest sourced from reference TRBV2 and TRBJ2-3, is EPEVTQTPSHQVTQMGQEVILRCVPISNHLYFYWYRQILGQKVEFLVSFYNNEISEKSEIFDDQFSVERPDGSNFTLKIRSTKLEDSAMYFCASSFQSGISTDTQYFGPGTRLTVL.

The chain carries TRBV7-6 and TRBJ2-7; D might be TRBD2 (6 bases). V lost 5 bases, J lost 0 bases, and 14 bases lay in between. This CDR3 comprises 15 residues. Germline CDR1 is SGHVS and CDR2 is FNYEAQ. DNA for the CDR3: TGTGCCAGCAGCAAGGGACTTCAACTCTCCTACGAGCAGTACTTC. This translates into CASSKGLQLSYEQYF.

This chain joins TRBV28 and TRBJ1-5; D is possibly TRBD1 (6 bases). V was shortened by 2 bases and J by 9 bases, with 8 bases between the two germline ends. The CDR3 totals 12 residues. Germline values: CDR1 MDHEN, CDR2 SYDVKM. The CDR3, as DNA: TGTGCCAGCAGTTTACAGGGGCGGCCCCAGCATTTT. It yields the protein CASSLQGRPQHF.

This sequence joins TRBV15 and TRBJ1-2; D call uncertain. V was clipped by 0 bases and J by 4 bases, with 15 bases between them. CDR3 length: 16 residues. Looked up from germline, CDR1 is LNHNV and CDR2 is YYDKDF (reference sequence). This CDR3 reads CATSRDLWQAAYGYTF. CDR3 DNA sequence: TGTGCCACCAGCAGAGATCTGTGGCAGGCAGCCTATGGCTACACCTTC. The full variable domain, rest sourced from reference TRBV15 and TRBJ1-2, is DAMVIQNPRYQVTQFGKPVTLSCSQTLNHNVMYWYQQKSSQAPKLLFHYYDKDFNNEADTPDNFQSRRPNTSFCFLDIRSPGLGDTAMYLCATSRDLWQAAYGYTFGSGTRLTVV.

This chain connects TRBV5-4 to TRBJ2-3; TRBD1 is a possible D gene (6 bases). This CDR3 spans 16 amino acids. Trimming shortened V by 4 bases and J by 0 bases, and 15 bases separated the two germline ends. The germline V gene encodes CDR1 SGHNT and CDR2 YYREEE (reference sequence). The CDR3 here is CASSKSPGHSTDTQYF. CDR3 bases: TGTGCCAGCAGCAAATCACCGGGACATAGCACAGATACGCAGTATTTT.

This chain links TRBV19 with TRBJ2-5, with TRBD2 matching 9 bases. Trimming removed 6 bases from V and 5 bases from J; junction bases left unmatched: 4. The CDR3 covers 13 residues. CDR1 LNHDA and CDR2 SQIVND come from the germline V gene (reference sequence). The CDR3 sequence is CASRRTSVETQYF. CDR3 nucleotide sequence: TGTGCCAGTAGGAGGACTAGCGTCGAGACCCAGTACTTC.

In nucleotides, the CDR3 is TGTGCCAGCAGTGGCGGGGGGATCTACAATGAGCAGTTCTTC. Translation: CASSGGGIYNEQFF. The rearrangement uses TRBV5-5 and TRBJ2-1; 8 bases map to TRBD2. The CDR3 is 14 residues long. Looked up from germline, CDR1 is SGHKS and CDR2 is YYEKEE (reference sequence). J gave up 3 bases and V 5 bases, and 4 bases lay outside the gene matches.

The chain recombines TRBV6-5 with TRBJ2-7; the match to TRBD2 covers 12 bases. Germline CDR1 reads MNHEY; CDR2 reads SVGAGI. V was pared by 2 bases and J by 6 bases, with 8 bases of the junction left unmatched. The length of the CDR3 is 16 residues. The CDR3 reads CASSYLLAGGRGEQYF. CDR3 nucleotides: TGTGCCAGCAGTTACCTCCTAGCGGGAGGGAGGGGCGAGCAGTACTTC.

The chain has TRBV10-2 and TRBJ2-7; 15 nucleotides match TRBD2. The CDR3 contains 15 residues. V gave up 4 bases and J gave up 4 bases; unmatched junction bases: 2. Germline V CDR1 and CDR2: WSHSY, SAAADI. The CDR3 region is CASSAGLAGGYEQYF. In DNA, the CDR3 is TGCGCCAGCAGTGCGGGACTAGCGGGAGGTTACGAGCAGTACTTC.

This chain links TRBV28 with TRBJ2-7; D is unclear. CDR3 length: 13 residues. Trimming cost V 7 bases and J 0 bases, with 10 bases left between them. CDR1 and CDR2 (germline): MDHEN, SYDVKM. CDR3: CASTRVLSYEQYF. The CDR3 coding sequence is TGTGCCAGCACCCGGGTCCTCTCCTACGAGCAGTACTTC.